Listed below are T cell receptor beta chains from one sample, sequenced in a study of beta chain features in type 1 diabetes. Clones were read by immunoSEQ multiplex PCR, and TCRdb kept only the in-frame ones, dropping some. The sample gives roughly 230,000 clones, approximately 11% of which show up once; approximately 0.015% is in the top ten. Material for sequencing was naive CD4+ T cells from blood. The receptors here all came from a man aged 30 to 39 with type 1 diabetes. CDR3s leave out the opening cysteine and the closing phenylalanine or tryptophan.

J | V | CDR3
TRBJ1-1 | TRBV6-5 | ASSYGENTEAF
TRBJ1-1 | TRBV5-1 | ASSLNPGQPENGAF
TRBJ1-5 | TRBV30 | AWSKGDSLNQPQH
TRBJ2-5 | TRBV5-1 | ASSPRWASGQETQY
TRBJ2-3 | TRBV4-2 | ASSQSGGPTDTQY
TRBJ1-6 | TRBV19 | ASGGQTNNSPLH
TRBJ2-1 | TRBV7-3 | ASSLEPYNEQF
TRBJ1-2 | TRBV2 | ASSVELLAENGYT
TRBJ2-5 | TRBV7-9 | ASSSGTQY
TRBJ2-3 | TRBV5-1 | ASSLDKSTDTQY
TRBJ1-4 | TRBV7-9 | ASSSDRGQGEKLF
TRBJ1-6 | TRBV28 | ASTAGLSPLH
TRBJ2-2 | TRBV4-2 | ASSQDMRQDTGELF
TRBJ2-5 | TRBV5-1 | ASSFGTHQETQY
TRBJ1-2 | TRBV4-1 | ASSSREDYGYT
TRBJ2-7 | TRBV29-1 | SVAGPSSYEQY
TRBJ1-2 | TRBV9 | ASSLVRGGYT
TRBJ1-2 | TRBV30 | AWSAGRGYT
TRBJ2-5 | TRBV18 | ASSPLAGGPYQETQY
TRBJ1-6 | TRBV5-4 | ASSEPGLPSPLH
TRBJ2-3 | TRBV18 | ASSPPRGGYTQY
TRBJ2-3 | TRBV4-3 | ASSQSIRADTQY
TRBJ1-5 | TRBV5-1 | ASSWGQGGDQPQH
TRBJ2-5 | TRBV11-2 | ASSLYRGLGQETQY
TRBJ1-6 | TRBV18 | ASSPGDNSPLH
TRBJ2-2 | TRBV5-1 | ASSPAGNTGELF